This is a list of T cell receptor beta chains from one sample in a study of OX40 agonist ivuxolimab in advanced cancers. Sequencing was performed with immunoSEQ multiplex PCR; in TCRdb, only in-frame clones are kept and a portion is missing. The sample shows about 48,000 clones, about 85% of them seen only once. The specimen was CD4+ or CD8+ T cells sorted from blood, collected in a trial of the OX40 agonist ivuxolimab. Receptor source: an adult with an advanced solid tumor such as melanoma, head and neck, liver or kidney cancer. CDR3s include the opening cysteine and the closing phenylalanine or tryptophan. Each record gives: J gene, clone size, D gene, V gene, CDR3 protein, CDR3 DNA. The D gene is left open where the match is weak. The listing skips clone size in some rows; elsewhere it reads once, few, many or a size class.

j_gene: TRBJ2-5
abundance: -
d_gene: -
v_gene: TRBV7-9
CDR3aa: CASSYGSRRTQYF
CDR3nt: TGTGCCAGCAGCTACGGGTCCAGGCGGACCCAGTACTTC

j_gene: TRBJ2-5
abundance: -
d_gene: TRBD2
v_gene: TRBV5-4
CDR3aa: CASSLGLAGGGTQYF
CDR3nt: TGTGCCAGCAGCTTGGGACTAGCGGGAGGAGGGACCCAGTACTTC

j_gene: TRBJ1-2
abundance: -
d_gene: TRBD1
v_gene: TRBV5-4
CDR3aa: CASSFGTGMGYTF
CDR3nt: TGTGCCAGCAGCTTCGGGACAGGGATGGGCTACACCTTC

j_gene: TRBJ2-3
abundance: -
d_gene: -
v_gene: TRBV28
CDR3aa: CASSPNYPGTDTQYF
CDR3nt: TGTGCCAGCAGCCCTAACTACCCGGGCACAGATACGCAGTATTTT

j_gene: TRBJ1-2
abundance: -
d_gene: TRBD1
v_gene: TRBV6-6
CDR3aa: CASRPGTGVYGYTF
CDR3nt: TGTGCCAGCAGACCCGGGACAGGGGTTTATGGCTACACCTTC

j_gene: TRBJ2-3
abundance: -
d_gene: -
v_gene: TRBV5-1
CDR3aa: CASSLAGPGASTDTQYF
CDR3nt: TGCGCCAGCAGCTTGGCAGGTCCGGGGGCTAGCACAGATACGCAGTATTTT

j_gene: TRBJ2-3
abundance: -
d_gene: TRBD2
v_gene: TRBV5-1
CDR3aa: CASSLLSSGSPDTQYF
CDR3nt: TGCGCCAGCAGCTTGCTTTCCAGCGGGAGCCCAGATACGCAGTATTTT

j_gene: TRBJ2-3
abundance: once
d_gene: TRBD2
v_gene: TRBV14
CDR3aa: CASSLGLAGGTDTQYF
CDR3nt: TGTGCCAGCAGCCTGGGACTAGCGGGAGGGACAGATACGCAGTATTTT

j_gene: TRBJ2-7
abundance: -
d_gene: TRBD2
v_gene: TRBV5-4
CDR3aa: CASTPGGSGSREQYF
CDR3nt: TGTGCCAGCACCCCGGGAGGTAGCGGGAGTAGAGAGCAGTACTTC

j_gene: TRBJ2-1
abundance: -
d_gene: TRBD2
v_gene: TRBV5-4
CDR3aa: CASSSGASGRPLRGEQFF
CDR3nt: TGTGCCAGCAGCTCCGGGGCTAGCGGGAGGCCCCTCCGGGGTGAGCAGTTCTTC

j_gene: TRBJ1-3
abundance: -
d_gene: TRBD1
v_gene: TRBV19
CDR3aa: CASTGQASGNTIYF
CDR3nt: TGTGCCAGTACCGGACAGGCTTCTGGAAACACCATATATTTT

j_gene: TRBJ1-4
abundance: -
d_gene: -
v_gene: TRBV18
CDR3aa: CASSHPGTYEKLFF
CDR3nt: TGTGCCAGCTCACACCCCGGGACGTATGAAAAACTGTTTTTT

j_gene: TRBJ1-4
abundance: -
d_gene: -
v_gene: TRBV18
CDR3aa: CASSPRTAATNEKLFF
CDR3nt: TGTGCCAGCTCACCACGGACAGCTGCAACTAATGAAAAACTGTTTTTT

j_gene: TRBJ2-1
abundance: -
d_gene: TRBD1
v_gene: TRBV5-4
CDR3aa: CASSFLGTGNDEQFF
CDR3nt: TGTGCCAGCAGCTTCCTCGGGACAGGTAACGATGAGCAGTTCTTC

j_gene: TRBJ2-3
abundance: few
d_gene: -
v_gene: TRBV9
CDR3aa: CASSVVSRATDTQYF
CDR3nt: TGTGCCAGCAGCGTAGTATCGCGGGCCACAGATACGCAGTATTTT

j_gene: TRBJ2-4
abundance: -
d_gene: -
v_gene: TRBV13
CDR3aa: CASSPRLRGGGKNIQYF
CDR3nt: TGTGCCAGCAGCCCCCGTTTGAGGGGTGGGGGCAAAAACATTCAGTACTTC

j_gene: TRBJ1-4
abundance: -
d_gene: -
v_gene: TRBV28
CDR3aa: CASSLSATNEKLFF
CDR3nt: TGTGCCAGCAGTTTAAGTGCAACTAATGAAAAACTGTTTTTT

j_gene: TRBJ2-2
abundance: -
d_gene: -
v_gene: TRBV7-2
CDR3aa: CASSARQGNTGELFF
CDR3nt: TGTGCCAGCAGCGCGCGTCAGGGGAACACCGGGGAGCTGTTTTTT

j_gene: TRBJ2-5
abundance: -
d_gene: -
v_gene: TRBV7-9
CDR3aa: CASSLGRGDETQYF
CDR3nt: TGTGCCAGCAGCTTAGGCAGGGGAGACGAGACCCAGTACTTC

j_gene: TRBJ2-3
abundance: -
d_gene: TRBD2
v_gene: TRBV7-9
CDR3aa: CASSLTGGRYTDTQYF
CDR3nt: TGTGCCAGCAGCTTAACGGGCGGGAGGTACACAGATACGCAGTATTTT

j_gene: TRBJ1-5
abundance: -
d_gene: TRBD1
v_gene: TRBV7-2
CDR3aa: CASSLEGQGTWRPQHF
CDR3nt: TGTGCCAGCAGCTTAGAGGGACAGGGGACCTGGAGGCCCCAGCATTTT

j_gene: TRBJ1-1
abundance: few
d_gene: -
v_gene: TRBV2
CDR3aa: CASSEAYWAFF
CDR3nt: TGTGCCAGCAGTGAAGCGTACTGGGCTTTCTTT

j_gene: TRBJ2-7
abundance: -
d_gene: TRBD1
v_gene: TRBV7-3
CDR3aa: CASSYGAGGAYEQYF
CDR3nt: TGTGCCAGCAGCTACGGGGCAGGGGGCGCCTACGAGCAGTACTTC

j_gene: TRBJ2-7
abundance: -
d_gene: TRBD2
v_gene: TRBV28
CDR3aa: CASRGVLAGEKYEQYF
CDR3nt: TGTGCCAGCAGGGGCGTTCTAGCGGGAGAGAAATACGAGCAGTACTTC

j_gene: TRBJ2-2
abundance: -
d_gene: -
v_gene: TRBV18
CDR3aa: CASSRDSTNTGELFF
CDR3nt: TGTGCCAGCTCCCGAGACTCCACGAACACCGGGGAGCTGTTTTTT

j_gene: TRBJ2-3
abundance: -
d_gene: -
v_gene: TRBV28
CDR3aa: CASSLTDTQYF
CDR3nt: TGTGCCAGCAGTTTGACAGATACGCAGTATTTT

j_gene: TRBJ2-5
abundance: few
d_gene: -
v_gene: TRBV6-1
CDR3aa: CASSRNHLGGETQYF
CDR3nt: TGTGCCAGCAGCCGCAACCATTTAGGGGGAGAGACCCAGTACTTC

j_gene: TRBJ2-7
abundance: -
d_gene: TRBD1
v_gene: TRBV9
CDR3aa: CASSVSPDRLYEQYF
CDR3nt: TGTGCCAGCAGCGTAAGTCCGGACAGGCTTTACGAGCAGTACTTC

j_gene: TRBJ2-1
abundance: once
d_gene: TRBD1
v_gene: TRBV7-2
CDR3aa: CASSLDRGLYNEQFF
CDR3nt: TGTGCCAGCAGCTTAGACAGGGGGCTTTACAATGAGCAGTTCTTC

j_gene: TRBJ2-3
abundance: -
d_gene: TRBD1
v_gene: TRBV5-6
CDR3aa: CASSLTGQGTDTQYF
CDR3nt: TGTGCCAGCAGCTTGACTGGACAGGGAACAGATACGCAGTATTTT

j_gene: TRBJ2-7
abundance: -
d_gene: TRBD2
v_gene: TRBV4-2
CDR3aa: CASSQGQTSGRSEQYF
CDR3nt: TGTGCCAGCAGCCAGGGCCAGACTAGCGGGAGATCCGAGCAGTACTTC

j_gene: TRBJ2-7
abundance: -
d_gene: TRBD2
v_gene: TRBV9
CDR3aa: CASSVHSGGTYEQYF
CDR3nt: TGTGCCAGCAGCGTTCATTCGGGAGGGACCTACGAGCAGTACTTC

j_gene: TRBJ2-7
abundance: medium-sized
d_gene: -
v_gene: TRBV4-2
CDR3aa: CASSQAGAGADEQYF
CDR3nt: TGTGCCAGCAGCCAAGCAGGGGCGGGAGCGGACGAGCAGTACTTC

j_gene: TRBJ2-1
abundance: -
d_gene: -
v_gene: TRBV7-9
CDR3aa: CASSPIDSYNEQFF
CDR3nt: TGTGCCAGCAGCCCTATCGACAGTTACAATGAGCAGTTCTTC

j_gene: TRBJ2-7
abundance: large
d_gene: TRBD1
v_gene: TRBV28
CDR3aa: CASSLPGQGRGEQYF
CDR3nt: TGTGCCAGCAGTCTGCCGGGACAGGGAAGAGGGGAGCAGTACTTC

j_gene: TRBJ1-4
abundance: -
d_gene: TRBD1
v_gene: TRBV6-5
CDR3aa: CASRQGDNEKLFF
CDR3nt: TGTGCCAGCCGACAGGGTGATAATGAAAAACTGTTTTTT

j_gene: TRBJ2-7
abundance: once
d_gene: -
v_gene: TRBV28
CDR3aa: CASSTGATVYEQYF
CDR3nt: TGTGCCAGCAGTACCGGAGCGACGGTGTACGAGCAGTACTTC

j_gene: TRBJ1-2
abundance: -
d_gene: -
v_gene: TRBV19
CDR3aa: CASSLANYGYTF
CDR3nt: TGTGCCAGTAGTTTGGCTAACTATGGCTACACCTTC

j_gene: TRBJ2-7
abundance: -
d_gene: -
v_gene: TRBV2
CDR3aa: CASRDGTSYEQYF
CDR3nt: TGTGCCAGCAGGGACGGTACTTCCTACGAGCAGTACTTC

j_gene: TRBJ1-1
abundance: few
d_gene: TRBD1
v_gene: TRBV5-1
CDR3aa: CASSSSGGRNTEAFF
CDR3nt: TGCGCCAGCAGCTCCTCAGGGGGCCGGAACACTGAAGCTTTCTTT

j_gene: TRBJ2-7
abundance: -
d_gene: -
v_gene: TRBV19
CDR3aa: CATRPPSSYEQYF
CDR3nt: TGTGCCACCCGACCCCCTTCCTCCTACGAGCAGTACTTC

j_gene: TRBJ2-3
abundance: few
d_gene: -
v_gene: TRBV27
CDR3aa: CASSGQIDFTDTQYF
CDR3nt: TGTGCCAGCAGCGGACAGATTGATTTCACAGATACGCAGTATTTT

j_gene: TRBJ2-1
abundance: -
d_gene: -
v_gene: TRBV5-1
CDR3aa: CASSFQSTNEQFF
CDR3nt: TGCGCCAGCAGCTTCCAAAGTACCAATGAGCAGTTCTTC

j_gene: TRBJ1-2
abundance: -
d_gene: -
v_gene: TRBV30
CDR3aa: CAWSGGHRNFYGYTF
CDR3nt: TGTGCCTGGAGTGGGGGACACCGAAATTTCTATGGCTACACCTTC

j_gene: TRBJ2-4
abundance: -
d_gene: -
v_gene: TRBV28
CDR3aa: CASYHNRLSYF
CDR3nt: TGTGCCAGCTATCATAATAGGTTGTCGTACTTC

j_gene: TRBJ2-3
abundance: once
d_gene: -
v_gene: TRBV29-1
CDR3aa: CSVEEGGRIDTQYF
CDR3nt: TGCAGCGTTGAAGAGGGGGGCCGCATAGATACGCAGTATTTT

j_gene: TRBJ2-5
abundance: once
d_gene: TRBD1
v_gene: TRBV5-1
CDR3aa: CASYFGQGIQETQYF
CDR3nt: TGCGCCAGCTACTTTGGACAGGGGATCCAAGAGACCCAGTACTTC

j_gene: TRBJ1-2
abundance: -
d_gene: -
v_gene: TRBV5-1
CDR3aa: CASSLGPVKVDGYTF
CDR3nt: TGCGCCAGCAGCTTGGGCCCGGTCAAGGTCGATGGCTACACCTTC

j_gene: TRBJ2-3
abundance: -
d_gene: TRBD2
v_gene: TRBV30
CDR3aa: CAWRDSGGRGKDTQYF
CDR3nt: TGTGCCTGGAGGGACTCGGGAGGCCGGGGGAAAGATACGCAGTATTTT

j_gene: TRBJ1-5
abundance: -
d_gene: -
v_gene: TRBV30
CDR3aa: CAWSSRSNQPQHF
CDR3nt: TGTGCCTGGAGTAGCCGGTCCAATCAGCCCCAGCATTTT

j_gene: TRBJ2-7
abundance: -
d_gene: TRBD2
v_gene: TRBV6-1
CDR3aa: CASSGQLAASYEQYF
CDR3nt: TGTGCCAGCAGTGGTCAACTAGCGGCTTCCTACGAGCAGTACTTC

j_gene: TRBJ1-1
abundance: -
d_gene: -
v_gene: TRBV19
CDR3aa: CASTRTEGTLEAFF
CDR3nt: TGTGCCAGTACTCGGACAGAGGGAACACTAGAAGCTTTCTTT